The next 25 T cell receptor beta chains were all read from a single sample in a study of T cell changes during pregnancy in multiple sclerosis. Libraries were prepared by immunoSEQ multiplex PCR; TCRdb keeps only in-frame clonotypes and omits some of them. The sample carries approximately 100,000 clones, about 90% recorded once. Sequenced material: peripheral blood, taken after pregnancy. These receptor sequences come from a female donor with multiple sclerosis, enrolled in a pregnancy study.

This sequence joins TRBV6-5 and TRBJ2-1; the match to TRBD1 covers 7 bases. From germline, CDR1 is MNHEY and CDR2 SVGAGI. This CDR3 region has 15 residues. V lost 2 bases to trimming and J lost 8 bases; unmatched junction nucleotides: 9. The CDR3: CASSYTYRGWDEQFF. CDR3 bases: TGTGCCAGCAGTTACACCTACAGGGGTTGGGATGAGCAGTTCTTC.

The chain links TRBV18 to TRBJ2-3, with 9 bases identical to TRBD2. Per germline, CDR1 KGHSH and CDR2 LQKENI. The V and J ends lost 2 bases and 0 bases, in that order; junction bases with no gene match: 9. The length of the CDR3 is 18 residues. CDR3 loop: CASSPSPLAGVSTDTQYF. In nucleotides, the CDR3 is TGTGCCAGCTCACCATCCCCTTTAGCGGGGGTTAGCACAGATACGCAGTATTTT.

This chain connects TRBV18 to TRBJ2-5, with D uncertain. The CDR3 runs 14 residues. Germline CDR1 reads KGHSH; CDR2 reads LQKENI. The germline V and J ends were trimmed by 1 base and 1 base, with 7 bases remaining between them. CDR3 DNA sequence: TGTGCCAGCTCACCACTAACATTCCAAGAGACCCAGTACTTC. Amino acids: CASSPLTFQETQYF.

The chain couples TRBV5-1 to TRBJ2-5; 11 nucleotides line up with TRBD2. Germline V gene sequence: CDR1 SGHRS, CDR2 YFSETQ. This CDR3 is built from 16 residues. Trimming took 3 bases from V and 2 from J; bases not matched to a gene: 6. The CDR3 loop reads CASSSISGGDQETQYF. The CDR3 DNA follows: TGCGCCAGCAGCTCGATTAGCGGGGGGGATCAAGAGACCCAGTACTTC.

The chain couples TRBV6-1 to TRBJ2-4, with TRBD1 matching over 10 bases. Germline assignment: CDR1 MNHNS and CDR2 SASEGT. The CDR3 has 15 residues. Trimming removed 5 bases from V and 6 bases from J; junction bases left unmatched: 7. Here the CDR3 DNA reads TGTGCCAGCAGTCCCCGACAGGGGGCCCGAAACATTCAGTACTTC. This codes for CASSPRQGARNIQYF.

CDR3 sequence reads: CASSTGLAGSYNEQFF. For the CDR3, the DNA is TGTGCCAGCAGCACGGGACTAGCGGGCTCCTACAATGAGCAGTTCTTC. This chain uses TRBV7-3 with TRBJ2-1; 12 nucleotides match TRBD2. With V trimmed by 5 bases and J by 0 bases, 2 bases remained unmatched. Germline values: CDR1 SGHTA, CDR2 FQGTGA. CDR3 length: 16 residues. Drawing the rest from reference TRBV7-3 and TRBJ2-1, the complete variable domain is GAGVSQTPSNKVTEKGKYVELRCDPISGHTALYWYRQSLGQGPEFLIYFQGTGAADDSGLPNDRFFAVRPEGSVSTLKIQRTERGDSAVYLCASSTGLAGSYNEQFFGPGTRLTVL.

The rearrangement links TRBV6-6 to TRBJ1-1; D possibly corresponds to TRBD1 (6 bases). Germline V gene sequence: CDR1 MNHNY, CDR2 SVGAGI (reference sequence). CDR3 size: 15 residues. Trimming stripped 5 bases from V and 8 bases from J, with 21 bases between. DNA of the CDR3: TGTGCCAGCAGTATACTGGGGGGGGCCTACTCCGAAGCTTTCTTT. Its protein product is CASSILGGAYSEAFF.

V is TRBV11-2 and J is TRBJ1-2; 8 positions agree with TRBD1. Germline lookup yields CDR1 SGHAT and CDR2 FQNNGV. Trimming at V came to 5 bases and at J to 3 bases, leaving 5 bases not matched to a gene. The CDR3 is made up of 14 amino acids. For the CDR3, the DNA is TGTGCCAGCAGCCCCAGGGGGCAGCACTATGGCTACACCTTC. Its translation: CASSPRGQHYGYTF.

The V gene is TRBV6-4, the J gene TRBJ1-2; the D gene is possibly TRBD1 (6 bases). The germline V and J ends were trimmed by 7 bases and 3 bases, with 18 bases remaining between them. The germline gives CDR1 MRHNA, CDR2 SNTAGT. The CDR3 runs 15 residues. The CDR3 sequence is CASTLGGRKYYGYTF. The DNA for the CDR3 is TGTGCCAGCACCCTGGGGGGGCGGAAATACTATGGCTACACCTTC.

The chain combines TRBV5-4 with TRBJ1-1; D remains ambiguous. The length of the CDR3 is 16 residues. The germline V gene encodes CDR1 SGHNT and CDR2 YYREEE (reference sequence). The V end lost 0 bases, the J end lost 0 bases, and 12 bases lay between the germline ends. CDR3 nucleotides: TGTGCCAGCAGCTTGGCCGGGGTACCCATGAACACTGAAGCTTTCTTT. Amino acid sequence: CASSLAGVPMNTEAFF.

The chain recombines TRBV10-3 with TRBJ2-7, with D possibly matching TRBD1 (5 bases). The CDR3 is made up of 16 amino acids. The V and J ends lost 4 bases and 2 bases respectively, with 18 bases between them. The germline V gene encodes CDR1 ENHRY and CDR2 SYGVKD. Here the CDR3 reads CAISGPALGRAYEQYF. Here the CDR3 DNA reads TGTGCCATCAGTGGGCCGGCGCTGGGGCGCGCCTACGAGCAGTACTTC.

This chain links TRBV6-6 with TRBJ2-7; 9 bases align to TRBD1. This CDR3 spans 15 amino acids. The germline gives CDR1 MNHNY, CDR2 SVGAGI (reference sequence). Losses at the gene ends were 4 bases for V and 4 bases for J; bases not matched to a gene: 8. This CDR3 is CASSSPGTGSYEQYF. Here the CDR3 DNA reads TGTGCCAGCAGTTCGCCCGGGACAGGGAGTTACGAGCAGTACTTC.

The chain combines TRBV5-1 with TRBJ2-5; a possible D gene is TRBD2 (6 bases). Trimming stripped 1 base from V and 5 bases from J, with 12 bases between. Germline V gives CDR1 SGHRS, CDR2 YFSETQ. CDR3 length: 14 amino acids. The CDR3 sequence: CASSLIGGRETQYF. The CDR3 DNA follows: TGCGCCAGCAGCTTGATCGGGGGAAGGGAGACCCAGTACTTC.

V is TRBV6-6 and J is TRBJ2-1; the match to TRBD2 covers 8 bases. The length of the CDR3 is 16 residues. V gave up 5 bases and J gave up 1 base; unmatched junction bases: 7. Germline CDR1 MNHNY, CDR2 SVGAGI (reference sequence). The CDR3 DNA sequence: TGTGCCAGCAGTCCCCGAAGCGGGAGTTCCTACAATGAGCAGTTCTTC. It codes for CASSPRSGSSYNEQFF.

The chain combines TRBV11-2 with TRBJ2-1, with TRBD2 matching 7 bases. Germline V gives CDR1 SGHAT, CDR2 FQNNGV. CDR3 size: 14 residues. V dropped 5 bases and J dropped 9; count of bases not matched to a gene: 10. The CDR3, as DNA: TGTGCCAGCAGCCCCCGACTAGCTAGAGGTGAGCAGTTCTTC. Its translation is CASSPRLARGEQFF.

The rearrangement links TRBV2 to TRBJ2-7; TRBD1 is a possible D gene (6 bases). Germline values: CDR1 SNHLY, CDR2 FYNNEI. There are 12 residues in the CDR3. V gave up 11 bases and J gave up 4 bases, with 15 bases separating them. CDR3 loop: CAGLGQRYEQYF. CDR3 DNA sequence: TGTGCCGGCCTTGGACAGAGATACGAGCAGTACTTC.

This clone was seen more than once but under ten times. The V call is TRBV9, the J call TRBJ1-3; 9 bases agree with TRBD1. J was trimmed by 2 bases and V by 4 bases; bases with no gene match: 4. The CDR3 is 15 residues long. The V gene's germline CDR1 is SGDLS and CDR2 YYNGEE. CDR3: CASSLRTGAGNTIYF. CDR3 sequence (DNA): TGTGCCAGCAGCCTCAGGACAGGGGCTGGAAACACCATATATTTT.

This clone has ten or more counts. Other DNA sequences within the sample encode an identical CDR3. The chain employs TRBV7-6 and TRBJ2-7; 7 bases fit TRBD1. The CDR3 is made up of 14 amino acids. Germline trimming cut 1 base from V and 5 bases from J; bases unmatched to any gene: 5. CDR1 is SGHVS and CDR2 is FNYEAQ in the germline V gene. The CDR3 is CASSLGAGGNEQYF. CDR3 bases: TGTGCCAGCAGCTTAGGGGCAGGGGGTAACGAGCAGTACTTC. Using reference TRBV7-6 and TRBJ2-7 for the parts outside the CDR3, the full variable domain is GAGVSQSPRYKVTKRGQDVALRCDPISGHVSLYWYRQALGQGPEFLTYFNYEAQQDKSGLPNDRFSAERPEGSISTLTIQRTEQRDSAMYRCASSLGAGGNEQYFGPGTRLTVT.

The V call is TRBV7-9, the J call TRBJ2-1; TRBD2 matches at 9 bases. The CDR3 is 15 residues long. With 6 bases clipped from V and 6 bases from J, the junction kept 9 bases outside the gene matches. Germline assignment: CDR1 SEHNR and CDR2 FQNEAQ (reference sequence). The CDR3 here is CASSEIAGVANEQFF. The CDR3 DNA follows: TGTGCCAGCAGTGAGATAGCGGGGGTCGCCAATGAGCAGTTCTTC.

The chain links TRBV5-1 to TRBJ2-2; no reliable D call. Germline CDR1 and CDR2: SGHRS and YFSETQ. This CDR3 region has 15 residues. Trimming pared 2 bases from V and 6 bases from J, leaving 14 bases between. The CDR3 spells CASSFWATDPGELFF. CDR3 DNA: TGCGCCAGCAGCTTCTGGGCCACAGATCCCGGGGAGCTGTTTTTT.

The J gene is TRBJ1-4, the V gene TRBV5-5; 10 nucleotides match TRBD1. CDR1 SGHKS and CDR2 YYEKEE come from the germline V gene (reference sequence). Germline trimming cut 3 bases from V and 7 bases from J; bases unmatched to any gene: 6. This CDR3 spans 15 amino acids. For the CDR3, the DNA is TGTGCCAGCAGCTCGGGGACAGGGGCGTTTGAAAAACTGTTTTTT. Amino acid sequence: CASSSGTGAFEKLFF.

The chain recombines TRBV5-1 with TRBJ1-4, with 7 nucleotides matching TRBD1. CDR3 length equals 15 residues. Per the germline V gene, CDR1 is SGHRS and CDR2 is YFSETQ. The V gene end was trimmed by 4 bases and the J gene end by 0 bases; junction bases not matched to a gene: 3. This CDR3 reads CASSPGQATNEKLFF. As DNA, the CDR3 is TGCGCCAGCAGCCCCGGACAGGCAACTAATGAAAAACTGTTTTTT.

This chain uses TRBV7-3 with TRBJ1-2; 11 positions agree with TRBD1. V lost 5 bases, J lost 6 bases, and 5 bases stayed unmatched. The germline CDR1 and CDR2 sequences are SGHTA and FQGTGA. CDR3 length: 14 residues. The CDR3 region has the DNA TGTGCCAGCAGCCCCCAGGACAGGGGGCATGGCTACACCTTC. Translating it yields CASSPQDRGHGYTF.

The chain links TRBV5-1 to TRBJ2-2, with 9 positions matching TRBD1. The CDR3 runs to 14 residues. CDR1 and CDR2 (germline): SGHRS, YFSETQ. The junction had 1 base not matched to a gene; V was cut back by 2 bases and J by 5 bases. CDR3 protein: CASSLDRGTGELFF. The DNA for the CDR3 is TGCGCCAGCAGCTTAGACAGGGGGACCGGGGAGCTGTTTTTT.

The chain links TRBV7-3 to TRBJ1-5; D not resolved. Germline assignment: CDR1 SGHTA and CDR2 FQGTGA. Trimming removed 5 bases from V and 4 bases from J, with 18 bases in between. The CDR3 sequence is 16 residues long. CDR3 region: CASSLSPSRLNQPQHF. In DNA form, the CDR3 reads TGTGCCAGCAGCCTATCCCCCTCGAGGTTGAATCAGCCCCAGCATTTT.